This TCR beta chain was captured in a study of blood T cell repertoires in COVID-19. Data came from immunoSEQ multiplex PCR; TCRdb stores just in-frame clones and leaves some out. Among about 280,000 clones listed, around 89% were seen once. CDR3 length equals 13 residues. V was clipped by 2 bases and J by 6 bases, with 10 bases between them. Germline CDR1 is MNHNS and CDR2 is SASEGT. The sample taken for sequencing was PBMCs or T cells enriched from blood (not recorded which). This sequence joins TRBV6-1 and TRBJ1-1; D may be TRBD1 (5 bases). The TCR sequence derives from a woman younger than 30 with acute COVID-19. Here the CDR3 reads CASSENRKAEAFF. CDR3 nucleotides: TGTGCCAGCAGTGAAAACAGGAAGGCTGAAGCTTTCTTT.